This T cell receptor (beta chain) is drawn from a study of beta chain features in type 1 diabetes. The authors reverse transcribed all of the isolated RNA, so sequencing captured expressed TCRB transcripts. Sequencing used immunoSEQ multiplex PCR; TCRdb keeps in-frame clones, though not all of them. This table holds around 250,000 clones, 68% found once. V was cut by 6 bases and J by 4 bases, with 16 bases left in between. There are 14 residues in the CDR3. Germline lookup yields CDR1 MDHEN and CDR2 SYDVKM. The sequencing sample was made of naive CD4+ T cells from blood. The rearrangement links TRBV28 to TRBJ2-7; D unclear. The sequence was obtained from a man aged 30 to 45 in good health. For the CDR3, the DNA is TGTGCCAGCAGGTCCGTGGCAGAAGGGTACGAGCAGTACTTC. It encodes CASRSVAEGYEQYF. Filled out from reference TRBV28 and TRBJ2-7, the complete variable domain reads DVKVTQSSRYLVKRTGEKVFLECVQDMDHENMFWYRQDPGLGLRLIYFSYDVKMKEKGDIPEGYSVSREKKERFSLILESASTNQTSMYLCASRSVAEGYEQYFGPGTRLTVT.